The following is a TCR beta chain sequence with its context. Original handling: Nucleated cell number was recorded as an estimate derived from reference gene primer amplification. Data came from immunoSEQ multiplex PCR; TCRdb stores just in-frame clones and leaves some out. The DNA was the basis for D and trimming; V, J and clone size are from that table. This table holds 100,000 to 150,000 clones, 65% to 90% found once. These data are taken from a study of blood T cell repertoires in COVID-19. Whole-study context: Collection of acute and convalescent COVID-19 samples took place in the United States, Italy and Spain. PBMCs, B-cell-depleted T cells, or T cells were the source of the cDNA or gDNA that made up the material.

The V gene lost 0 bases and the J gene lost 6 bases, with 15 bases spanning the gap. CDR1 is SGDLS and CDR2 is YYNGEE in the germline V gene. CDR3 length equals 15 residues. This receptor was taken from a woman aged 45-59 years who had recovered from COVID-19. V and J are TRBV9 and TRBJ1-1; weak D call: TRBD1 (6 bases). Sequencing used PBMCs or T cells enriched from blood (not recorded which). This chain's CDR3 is CASSVDPGGPAEAFF. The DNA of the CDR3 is TGTGCCAGCAGCGTAGACCCGGGGGGCCCGGCTGAAGCTTTCTTT.